The 20 T cell receptor beta chains in this list originate from one sample, sequenced in a study of blood T cell repertoires in COVID-19. The data were produced by immunoSEQ multiplex PCR, yet TCRdb's version contains in-frame clones alone and is incomplete. This sample has approximately 220,000 clones, with approximately 87% found just once. The sequencing input was peripheral blood. The receptors come from a woman aged 45-59 years with acute or convalescent COVID-19.

V and J are TRBV7-2 and TRBJ2-3; D is uncertain. Germline CDR1 is SGHTA and CDR2 is FQGNSA. With 5 bases removed from V and 2 bases from J, the gap between germline ends came to 11 bases. CDR3 size: 14 residues. DNA for the CDR3: TGTGCCAGCAGCCCAGGCCTGCCCACAGATACGCAGTATTTT. It translates to CASSPGLPTDTQYF.

The chain has TRBV7-3 and TRBJ1-1, with D unresolved. Germline CDR1 and CDR2: SGHTA and FQGTGA. Deletions cut 4 bases from V and 2 bases from J, with 8 bases between. This CDR3 contains 13 residues. CDR3 loop: CASSSTINTEAFF. In DNA form, the CDR3 reads TGTGCCAGCAGCTCGACAATTAACACTGAAGCTTTCTTT.

The V gene is TRBV9, the J gene TRBJ2-5, with 9 nucleotides matching TRBD2. With V trimmed by 4 bases and J by 4 bases, 5 bases remained unmatched. This CDR3 is 14 amino acids long. Germline CDR1 and CDR2: SGDLS and YYNGEE. This CDR3 is CASSLAGEGETQYF. Here the CDR3 DNA reads TGTGCCAGCAGCTTAGCGGGAGAGGGAGAGACCCAGTACTTC.

The rearrangement uses TRBV10-3 and TRBJ2-3, with 7 nucleotides matching TRBD1. The CDR3 runs to 13 residues. Germline loops: CDR1 ENHRY, CDR2 SYGVKD. The V segment lost 2 bases and the J segment 7 bases; nucleotides outside the gene matches: 3. The DNA for the CDR3 is TGTGCCATCAGTGAGACAGGGGAGAATACGCAGTATTTT. The encoded protein is CAISETGENTQYF.

This sequence joins TRBV30 and TRBJ2-3; tentatively, D is TRBD2 (5 bases). Germline V gene data show CDR1 as GTSNPN and CDR2 as SVGIG (reference sequence). The CDR3 contains 17 residues. Trimming took off 4 bases at V and 4 bases at J, with 24 bases between the two ends. CDR3 residues: CAWKIFWAGESPDTQYF. The CDR3 bases are TGTGCCTGGAAAATCTTTTGGGCCGGGGAGAGTCCAGATACGCAGTATTTT.

This sequence joins TRBV3-1 (or the pseudogene TRBV3-2) and TRBJ1-1, with TRBD1 identical over 8 bases. From germline, CDR1 is LGHDT and CDR2 YNNKEL (reference sequence). The length of the CDR3 is 13 residues. V shed 6 bases and J 6 bases; nucleotides not matched to a gene: 6. CDR3 loop: CASRAGGEAEAFF. Written as DNA, the CDR3 is TGTGCCAGCAGGGCAGGGGGCGAGGCTGAAGCTTTCTTT.

In its sample, this clone was seen a few times. The chain joins TRBV9 to TRBJ1-1; D is undetermined. The germline CDR1 and CDR2 sequences are SGDLS and YYNGEE. Trimming removed 0 bases from V and 0 bases from J, with 3 bases in between. There are 13 residues in the CDR3. The CDR3 loop is CASSVDMNTEAFF. The CDR3 DNA follows: TGTGCCAGCAGCGTAGATATGAACACTGAAGCTTTCTTT.

The gene calls are TRBV19 and TRBJ1-6, with a weak D call TRBD1 (5 bases). Germline V CDR1 and CDR2: LNHDA, SQIVND (reference sequence). The ends were cut back, 1 base at V and 9 bases at J, with 13 bases in the middle. CDR3 length: 15 amino acids. The CDR3 nucleotides read TGTGCCAGTAGTATAGGGGGCGGAGCGTCTTCACCCCTCCACTTT. Translation gives CASSIGGGASSPLHF. The full variable domain, in which reference TRBV19 and TRBJ1-6 provide the parts outside the CDR3, is DGGITQSPKYLFRKEGQNVTLSCEQNLNHDAMYWYRQDPGQGLRLIYYSQIVNDFQKGDIAEGYSVSREKKESFPLTVTSAQKNPTAFYLCASSIGGGASSPLHFGNGTRLTVT.

In its sample, this clone was seen a few times. The chain couples TRBV19 to TRBJ2-7; perhaps TRBD1 as D (6 bases). The CDR3 loop spans 14 amino acids. Looked up from germline, CDR1 is LNHDA and CDR2 is SQIVND (reference sequence). V was pared by 3 bases and J by 3 bases, with 12 bases between. DNA of the CDR3: TGTGCCAGTAGTATTAGGACAGTGAGCTACGAGCAGTACTTC. It yields the protein CASSIRTVSYEQYF.

The chain has TRBV3-1 (or the pseudogene TRBV3-2) and TRBJ2-7; weak D call: TRBD1 (5 bases). This CDR3 is built from 14 residues. Trimming removed 2 bases at V and 4 bases at J, with 12 bases between. From germline, CDR1 is LGHDT and CDR2 YNNKEL (reference sequence). CDR3 protein: CASSQFQGFYEQYF. The CDR3 DNA follows: TGTGCCAGCAGCCAATTTCAGGGTTTTTACGAGCAGTACTTC.

This rearrangement joins TRBV4-2 to TRBJ2-2, with D perhaps TRBD1 (5 bases). Germline V gives CDR1 LGHNA, CDR2 YNFKEQ. Trimming took 3 bases from V and 10 from J, leaving 18 bases between them. The CDR3 loop spans 15 amino acids. CDR3 residues: CASSHPTAGLVELFF. CDR3 in DNA: TGTGCCAGCAGCCATCCGACGGCAGGGCTGGTGGAGCTGTTTTTT.

J is TRBJ2-7 and V is TRBV7-9, with D possibly matching TRBD1 (7 bases). Germline-derived CDR1 and CDR2 are SEHNR and FQNEAQ (reference sequence). There are 17 residues in the CDR3. V gave up 3 bases and J gave up 0 bases, with 18 bases separating them. CDR3 in amino acids: CASSFDQGGGVSYEQYF. The CDR3 nucleotides read TGTGCCAGCAGCTTTGACCAGGGGGGCGGGGTCTCCTACGAGCAGTACTTC. The whole variable domain, remainder taken from reference TRBV7-9 and TRBJ2-7, is DTGVSQNPRHKITKRGQNVTFRCDPISEHNRLYWYRQTLGQGPEFLTYFQNEAQLEKSRLLSDRFSAERPKGSFSTLEIQRTEQGDSAMYLCASSFDQGGGVSYEQYFGPGTRLTVT.

The V gene is TRBV3-1 (or the pseudogene TRBV3-2), the J gene TRBJ1-6, with a tentative D call TRBD1 (6 bases). Per germline, CDR1 LGHDT and CDR2 YNNKEL (reference sequence). V was shortened by 5 bases and J by 9 bases, with 17 bases between the two germline ends. This CDR3 region has 15 residues. CDR3 loop: CASSTRQVDSSPLHF. CDR3 DNA: TGTGCCAGCAGCACCCGACAGGTTGATAGTTCACCCCTCCACTTT.

This rearrangement joins TRBV10-2 to TRBJ2-7; TRBD2 aligns across 7 bases. The junction had 14 bases not matched to a gene; V was cut back by 1 base and J by 5 bases. Germline loops: CDR1 WSHSY, CDR2 SAAADI. The CDR3 has 17 amino acids. The CDR3 region is CASSEYSSGRGRNEQYF. The CDR3 bases are TGCGCCAGCAGTGAGTACTCTAGCGGAAGAGGGCGGAACGAGCAGTACTTC.

This chain uses TRBV6-1 with TRBJ2-6, with D possibly TRBD1 on 6 matching bases. In germline, CDR1 is MNHNS, CDR2 SASEGT. Trimming removed 4 bases from V and 0 bases from J, with 10 bases in between. This CDR3 is built from 16 residues. CDR3 loop: CASSVTGISGANVLTF. The CDR3, as DNA: TGTGCCAGCAGTGTAACAGGGATCTCTGGGGCCAACGTCCTGACTTTC.

J is TRBJ1-1 and V is TRBV12-3 or TRBV12-4; 7 nucleotides align to TRBD1. The CDR3 totals 11 residues. J lost 7 bases, V lost 6 bases, and 2 bases had no gene match. The CDR3 coding sequence is TGTGCCAGCAGAGACAGGGATGAAGCTTTCTTT. Encoded protein: CASRDRDEAFF.

The chain joins TRBV29-1 to TRBJ2-1; D possibly corresponds to TRBD2 (7 bases). The CDR3 has 16 residues. Trimming stripped 5 bases from V and 4 bases from J, with 21 bases between. Looked up from germline, CDR1 is SQVTM and CDR2 is ANQGSEA. The CDR3 loop reads CSVWGGRGLSYNEQFF. DNA for the CDR3: TGCAGCGTTTGGGGCGGGCGGGGGCTCTCTTACAATGAGCAGTTCTTC.

The chain joins TRBV9 to TRBJ1-1, with D possibly matching TRBD1 (5 bases). The CDR3 totals 13 residues. The germline V and J ends were trimmed by 6 bases and 0 bases, with 9 bases remaining between them. CDR1 and CDR2 from the germline V gene are SGDLS and YYNGEE. CDR3 in DNA: TGTGCCAGCAACCAGGGCATGAACACTGAAGCTTTCTTT. It encodes CASNQGMNTEAFF. The full variable domain, rest sourced from reference TRBV9 and TRBJ1-1, is DSGVTQTPKHLITATGQRVTLRCSPRSGDLSVYWYQQSLDQGLQFLIQYYNGEERAKGNILERFSAQQFPDLHSELNLSSLELGDSALYFCASNQGMNTEAFFGQGTRLTVV.

The chain carries TRBV5-4 and TRBJ2-1; 9 nucleotides agree with TRBD1. The CDR3 is 16 amino acids. CDR1 is SGHNT and CDR2 is YYREEE in the germline V gene (reference sequence). After removal of 4 bases from V and 4 bases from J, the junction contained 9 bases not matched to a gene. The CDR3 region is CASSPPGTGHYNEQFF. CDR3 coding DNA: TGTGCCAGCAGCCCTCCCGGGACAGGGCATTACAATGAGCAGTTCTTC.

The rearrangement links TRBV27 to TRBJ2-7; tentative D call: TRBD2 (6 bases). With 6 bases removed from V and 5 bases from J, the gap between germline ends came to 23 bases. The CDR3 sequence is 16 residues long. Germline CDR1 reads MNHEY; CDR2 reads SMNVEV (reference sequence). The CDR3 protein is CASSPFGGILLNEQYF. In DNA, the CDR3 is TGTGCCAGCAGCCCTTTCGGCGGGATCTTACTCAACGAGCAGTACTTC.